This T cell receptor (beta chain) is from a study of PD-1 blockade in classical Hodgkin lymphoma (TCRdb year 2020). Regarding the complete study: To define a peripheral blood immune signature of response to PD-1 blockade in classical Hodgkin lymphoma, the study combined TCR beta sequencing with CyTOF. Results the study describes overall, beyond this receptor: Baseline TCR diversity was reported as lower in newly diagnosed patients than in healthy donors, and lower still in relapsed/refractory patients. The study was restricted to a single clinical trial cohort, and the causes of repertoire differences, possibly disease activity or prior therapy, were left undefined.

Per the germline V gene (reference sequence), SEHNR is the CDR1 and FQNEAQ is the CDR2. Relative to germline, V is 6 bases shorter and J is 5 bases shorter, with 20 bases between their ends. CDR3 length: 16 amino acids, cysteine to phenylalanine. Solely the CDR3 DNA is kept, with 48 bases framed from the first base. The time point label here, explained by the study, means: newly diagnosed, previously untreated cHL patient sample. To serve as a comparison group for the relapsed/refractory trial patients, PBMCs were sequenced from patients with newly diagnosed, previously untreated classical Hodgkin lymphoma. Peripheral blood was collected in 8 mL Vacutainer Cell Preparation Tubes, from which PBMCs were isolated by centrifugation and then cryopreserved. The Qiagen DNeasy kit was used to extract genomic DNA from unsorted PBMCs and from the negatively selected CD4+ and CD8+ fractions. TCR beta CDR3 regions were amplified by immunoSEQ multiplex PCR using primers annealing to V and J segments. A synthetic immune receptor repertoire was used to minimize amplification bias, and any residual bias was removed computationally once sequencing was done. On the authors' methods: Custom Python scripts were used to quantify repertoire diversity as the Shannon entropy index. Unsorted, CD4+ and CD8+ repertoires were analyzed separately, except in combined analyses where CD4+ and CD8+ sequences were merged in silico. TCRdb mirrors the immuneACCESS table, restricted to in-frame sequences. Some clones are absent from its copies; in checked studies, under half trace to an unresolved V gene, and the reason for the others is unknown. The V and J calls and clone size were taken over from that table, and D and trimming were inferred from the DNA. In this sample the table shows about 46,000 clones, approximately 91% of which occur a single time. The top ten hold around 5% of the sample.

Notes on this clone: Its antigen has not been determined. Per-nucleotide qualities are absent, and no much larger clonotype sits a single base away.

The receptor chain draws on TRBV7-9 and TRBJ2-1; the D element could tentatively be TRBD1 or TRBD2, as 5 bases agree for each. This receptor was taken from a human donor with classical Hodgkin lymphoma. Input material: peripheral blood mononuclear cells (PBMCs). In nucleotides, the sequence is TGTGCCAGCAGAGCCCAGCCGGGACGTCTCCACAATGAGCAGTTCTTC. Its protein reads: CASRAQPGRLHNEQFF.